The entry below gives a single T cell receptor beta chain sequence along with its context. The DNA is left out, because the CDR3 cannot be placed on it with certainty; the CDR3 is given as TCRdb lists it. Germline loops: CDR1 LNHDA, CDR2 SQIVND (reference sequence). The CDR3 extends over 15 residues, inclusive of both ends. These data originate in a study of shared clonotypes between healthy human individuals. Using immunoSEQ multiplex PCR, the repertoire was profiled, and TCRdb retains in-frame clones only, with some absent. The table lists 740,000 or so clones, around 73% of them singletons. The sequencing input was memory CD4+ T cells sorted from blood. The subset was: CD45RA-negative fraction. The source of this sequence is a woman aged 25 to 39 in good health. The J gene is TRBJ1-2, the V gene TRBV19. CDR3 sequence reads: CASSILAPGSYGYTF.